Presented here are 25 T cell receptor beta chains from one specimen sequenced in a study of cytomegalovirus exposure and HLA in healthy donors. Produced via immunoSEQ multiplex PCR; TCRdb's table is partial and in-frame only. Of fewer than 250,000 clones in the sample, 80% to 90% were seen once. Sequencing used PBMCs. All receptors come from a man aged 18-30 years in good health and CMV-seronegative.

This chain joins TRBV5-6 and TRBJ2-1, with D perhaps TRBD2 (5 bases). Trimming took 1 base from V and 2 from J, leaving 10 bases between them. CDR3 length: 15 amino acids. The germline V gene encodes CDR1 SGHDT and CDR2 YYEEEE. The CDR3 DNA reads TGTGCCAGCAGCTTGCCGGGGTCGACCTACAATGAGCAGTTCTTC. Its protein is CASSLPGSTYNEQFF.

The chain couples TRBV30 to TRBJ1-5; 9 bases align to TRBD1. Germline CDR1 is GTSNPN and CDR2 is SVGIG (reference sequence). The CDR3 totals 17 residues. V shed 0 bases, J shed 12 bases, and the junction held 18 bases outside the gene matches. This CDR3 reads CAWSVQGGTGSPVGQHF. In DNA form, the CDR3 reads TGTGCCTGGAGTGTACAAGGCGGGACAGGGTCTCCTGTTGGCCAGCATTTT.

The J gene is TRBJ1-4, the V gene TRBV7-8; 10 nucleotides match TRBD1. V dropped 5 bases and J dropped 8; count of bases not matched to a gene: 8. Germline CDR1 and CDR2: SGHVS and FQNEAQ. The CDR3 covers 15 residues. CDR3 coding DNA: TGTGCCAGCAGCCTGTGGGGACAGGGGCGAGAAAAACTGTTTTTT. This sequence encodes CASSLWGQGREKLFF. Full variable domain (missing parts from reference TRBV7-8 and TRBJ1-4): GAGVSQSPRYKVAKRGQDVALRCDPISGHVSLFWYQQALGQGPEFLTYFQNEAQLDKSGLPSDRFFAERPEGSVSTLKIQRTQQEDSAVYLCASSLWGQGREKLFFGSGTQLSVL.

Notes on this clone: The sample holds other DNA sequences that translate to the same CDR3. The rearrangement uses TRBV5-1 and TRBJ2-7, with D possibly matching TRBD1 (5 bases). The germline gives CDR1 SGHRS, CDR2 YFSETQ. The germline V and J ends were trimmed by 5 bases and 3 bases, with 9 bases remaining between them. The CDR3 extends over 12 amino acids. In DNA, the CDR3 is TGCGCCAGCAGTAGGCAGGGCTACGAGCAGTACTTC. Amino acid sequence: CASSRQGYEQYF. Filled out from reference TRBV5-1 and TRBJ2-7, the complete variable domain reads KAGVTQTPRYLIKTRGQQVTLSCSPISGHRSVSWYQQTPGQGLQFLFEYFSETQRNKGNFPGRFSGRQFSNSRSEMNVSTLELGDSALYLCASSRQGYEQYFGPGTRLTVT.

The genes are TRBV7-8 and TRBJ2-5; 7 positions agree with TRBD1. The germline V gene has CDR1 SGHVS and CDR2 FQNEAQ. V lost 5 bases to trimming and J lost 13 bases; unmatched junction nucleotides: 10. This CDR3 has 12 residues. The CDR3 is CASSALQGQGYF. The CDR3 DNA is TGTGCCAGCAGCGCACTACAGGGGCAGGGGTACTTC.

The CDR3 DNA reads as TGTGCCATCCGACAGGGGCCTAACAATGAGCAGTTCTTC. Translation gives CAIRQGPNNEQFF. The V call is TRBV10-3, the J call TRBJ2-1; 8 nucleotides line up with TRBD1. Trimming took 8 bases from V and 5 from J; bases not matched to a gene: 5. Germline assignment: CDR1 ENHRY and CDR2 SYGVKD. The CDR3 extends over 13 amino acids.

V gene TRBV5-1 combines with J gene TRBJ2-6; D call uncertain. CDR1 is SGHRS, CDR2 YFSETQ, per germline. This CDR3 region has 16 residues. V was pared by 3 bases and J by 1 base, with 11 bases between. As DNA, the CDR3 is TGCGCCAGCAGCTCGTCGGGTGGGTCTGGGGCCAACGTCCTGACTTTC. Translated: CASSSSGGSGANVLTF.

This clone has more than one count but fewer than ten. The chain recombines TRBV29-1 with TRBJ2-7, with 7 positions matching TRBD1. From germline, CDR1 is SQVTM and CDR2 ANQGSEA. The junction had 6 bases not matched to a gene; V was cut back by 2 bases and J by 2 bases. The length of the CDR3 is 14 residues. CDR3 DNA sequence: TGCAGCGTTGAACTAGGGGGCCGGACCTACGAGCAGTACTTC. It is translated as CSVELGGRTYEQYF.

This chain uses TRBV7-9 with TRBJ1-1, with a tentative D call TRBD1 (5 bases). V shed 3 bases and J shed 11 bases, with 13 bases lying between them. Germline CDR1 reads SEHNR; CDR2 reads FQNEAQ (reference sequence). The CDR3 has 12 amino acids. CDR3 residues: CASSFAPRGAFF. The CDR3 bases are TGTGCCAGCAGCTTCGCTCCCCGGGGGGCTTTCTTT.

The chain joins TRBV7-3 to TRBJ2-7, with 12 bases lining up with TRBD1. Germline V gives CDR1 SGHTA, CDR2 FQGTGA. The CDR3 extends over 14 amino acids. V trimming: 5 bases; J trimming: 6 bases; junction bases outside the gene matches: 5. For the CDR3, the DNA is TGTGCCAGCAGCCAGGGACAGGGGGCGCGCGAGCAGTACTTC. This translates into CASSQGQGAREQYF.

This chain uses TRBV4-1 with TRBJ2-5; TRBD1 matches 10 bases. The V gene's germline CDR1 is MGHRA and CDR2 YSYEKL. The CDR3 totals 15 residues. With V trimmed by 2 bases and J by 5 bases, 5 bases remained unmatched. DNA for the CDR3: TGCGCCAGCAGCCAACTGACAGGGGGCAGGGAGACCCAGTACTTC. Amino acid sequence: CASSQLTGGRETQYF.

V gene TRBV15 combines with J gene TRBJ1-4; D is perhaps TRBD1 (5 bases). This CDR3 region has 13 residues. Germline V lookup: CDR1 LNHNV, CDR2 YYDKDF (reference sequence). Trimming pared 1 base from V and 8 bases from J, leaving 8 bases between. CDR3 sequence (DNA): TGTGCCACCAGCAGAGGGACATTAGAAAAACTGTTTTTT. It translates to CATSRGTLEKLFF.

This chain connects TRBV7-2 to TRBJ2-2; 12 positions agree with TRBD1. With V trimmed by 2 bases and J by 7 bases, 5 bases remained unmatched. This CDR3 is 16 amino acids long. Germline CDR1 SGHTA, CDR2 FQGNSA. Here the CDR3 DNA reads TGTGCCAGCAGCTTATTGGGGACAGGGGGCGGCGGGGAGCTGTTTTTT. Residues: CASSLLGTGGGGELFF. The whole variable domain, remainder taken from reference TRBV7-2 and TRBJ2-2, is GAGVSQSPSNKVTEKGKDVELRCDPISGHTALYWYRQSLGQGLEFLIYFQGNSAPDKSGLPSDRFSAERTGGSVSTLTIQRTQQEDSAVYLCASSLLGTGGGGELFFGEGSRLTVL.

The chain combines TRBV27 with TRBJ2-7, with D possibly matching TRBD1 (6 bases). Germline CDR1 and CDR2: MNHEY and SMNVEV (reference sequence). Trimming took 3 bases from V and 5 from J, leaving 11 bases between them. This CDR3 is 13 amino acids long. The CDR3 loop reads CASSFRGIHEQYF. CDR3 coding DNA: TGTGCCAGCAGTTTCAGGGGTATACACGAGCAGTACTTC.

The chain combines TRBV10-3 with TRBJ1-1; the D is unclear. The CDR3 consists of 14 residues. V lost 1 base and J 5 bases, leaving 11 bases between the germline ends. The V gene's germline CDR1 is ENHRY and CDR2 SYGVKD. The CDR3 here is CAISEWGGRTEAFF. CDR3 coding DNA: TGTGCCATCAGTGAGTGGGGAGGGCGGACTGAAGCTTTCTTT.

This rearrangement joins TRBV5-1 to TRBJ2-5; 7 bases are shared with TRBD1. CDR3 size: 14 residues. Germline V gives CDR1 SGHRS, CDR2 YFSETQ. J lost 3 bases, V lost 2 bases, and 4 bases had no gene match. CDR3: CASSFPGQKETQYF. CDR3 nucleotide sequence: TGCGCCAGCAGCTTCCCGGGACAGAAAGAGACCCAGTACTTC.

CDR3 nucleotide sequence: TGCGCCAGCAGCCTTCGACAAGTGGGCTCAAATGGCTACACCTTC. Residues: CASSLRQVGSNGYTF. The V gene is TRBV5-1, the J gene TRBJ1-2; D is undetermined. V was shortened by 4 bases and J by 6 bases, with 19 bases between the two germline ends. Germline CDR1 and CDR2: SGHRS and YFSETQ. The CDR3 spans 15 residues.

V is TRBV5-4 and J is TRBJ1-1, with a possible D match to TRBD1 (6 bases). Trimming took off 3 bases at V and 1 base at J, with 10 bases between the two ends. Germline V gene sequence: CDR1 SGHNT, CDR2 YYREEE (reference sequence). This CDR3 has 14 amino acids. Written as DNA, the CDR3 is TGTGCCAGCAGCTCCAGGGGCCAGAACACTGAAGCTTTCTTT. It translates to CASSSRGQNTEAFF.

V gene TRBV7-9 combines with J gene TRBJ2-1, with 10 positions matching TRBD2. Per germline, CDR1 SEHNR and CDR2 FQNEAQ (reference sequence). The CDR3 is 16 residues long. Trimming took 3 bases from V and 7 from J; bases not matched to a gene: 9. This CDR3 is CASSFSSSGRFNEQFF. CDR3 sequence (DNA): TGTGCCAGCAGCTTTTCGTCTAGCGGGAGATTTAATGAGCAGTTCTTC.

The chain links TRBV9 to TRBJ2-7; weak D call: TRBD2 (5 bases). The V end was cut by 0 bases, the J end by 4 bases, with 11 bases between. Germline CDR1 SGDLS, CDR2 YYNGEE. The CDR3 loop spans 14 amino acids. This CDR3 is CASSVGASGYEQYF. The CDR3 bases are TGTGCCAGCAGCGTAGGGGCATCGGGATACGAGCAGTACTTC.

The chain carries TRBV11-2 and TRBJ2-5; the D gene is possibly TRBD1 (6 bases). The CDR3 consists of 15 residues. V was trimmed by 5 bases and J by 5 bases, leaving 18 bases between them. Germline values: CDR1 SGHAT, CDR2 FQNNGV. This chain's CDR3 is CASSLQGTVAETQYF. As DNA, the CDR3 is TGTGCCAGCAGCCTCCAGGGGACGGTGGCGGAGACCCAGTACTTC. Supplemented by reference TRBV11-2 and TRBJ2-5, the full variable domain reads EAGVAQSPRYKIIEKRQSVAFWCNPISGHATLYWYQQILGQGPKLLIQFQNNGVVDDSQLPKDRFSAERLKGVDSTLKIQPAKLEDSAVYLCASSLQGTVAETQYFGPGTRLLVL.

The chain combines TRBV28 with TRBJ2-7; 7 bases agree with TRBD1. The trim removed 5 bases at V and 3 bases at J, leaving 13 bases unmatched. The CDR3 sequence is 16 residues long. Germline V gene sequence: CDR1 MDHEN, CDR2 SYDVKM. Here the CDR3 reads CASSAPTGQYLYEQYF. The CDR3 DNA sequence: TGTGCCAGCAGTGCACCTACGGGACAGTATCTCTACGAGCAGTACTTC. Drawing the rest from reference TRBV28 and TRBJ2-7, the complete variable domain is DVKVTQSSRYLVKRTGEKVFLECVQDMDHENMFWYRQDPGLGLRLIYFSYDVKMKEKGDIPEGYSVSREKKERFSLILESASTNQTSMYLCASSAPTGQYLYEQYFGPGTRLTVT.

The rearrangement links TRBV9 to TRBJ1-2; maybe TRBD1 (5 bases). The CDR3 runs to 12 residues. Per germline, CDR1 SGDLS and CDR2 YYNGEE. V was pared by 2 bases and J by 6 bases, with 8 bases between. CDR3 sequence: CASSVGGHGYTF. The DNA for the CDR3 is TGTGCCAGCAGCGTCGGGGGACATGGCTACACCTTC.

The chain has TRBV5-1 and TRBJ1-1; 9 nucleotides align to TRBD1. From germline, CDR1 is SGHRS and CDR2 YFSETQ. V was pared by 3 bases and J by 5 bases, with 2 bases of the junction left unmatched. The CDR3 runs to 13 residues. CDR3 sequence (DNA): TGCGCCAGCAGCTCCGGACAGGGGACTGAAGCTTTCTTT. Translating gives CASSSGQGTEAFF.

The rearrangement links TRBV5-1 to TRBJ1-1; 8 bases match TRBD1. The CDR3 totals 17 residues. Per germline, CDR1 SGHRS and CDR2 YFSETQ. The ends lost 2 bases at V and 1 base at J; junction bases unmatched: 10. Here the CDR3 reads CASSFVSGTGTNTEAFF. Here the CDR3 DNA reads TGCGCCAGCAGCTTCGTTTCGGGGACAGGCACGAACACTGAAGCTTTCTTT.